This T cell receptor (beta chain) was obtained from a study of cytomegalovirus exposure and HLA in healthy donors. General study results and limits: In vitro experiments confirmed that three CMV-associated chains were specific for CMV antigens.

This clone was counted once. The antigen is not known. Germline assignment: CDR1 SGHAT and CDR2 FQDESV (reference sequence). The CDR3 length is 14 residues. J lost 8 bases, V lost 4 bases, and 4 bases had no gene match. Data came from immunoSEQ multiplex PCR; TCRdb stores just in-frame clones and leaves some out. The sample includes 71,000 or so clones, roughly 94% of them seen just once. Sequencing input: PBMCs. The TCR comes from a woman aged 18-29 years in good health and CMV-seropositive. The V and J genes are TRBV11-1 and TRBJ2-1; 11 positions match TRBD1. The CDR3 here is CASSSRTGGDEQFF. CDR3 coding DNA: TGTGCCAGCAGCTCGCGGACAGGGGGCGATGAGCAGTTCTTC.